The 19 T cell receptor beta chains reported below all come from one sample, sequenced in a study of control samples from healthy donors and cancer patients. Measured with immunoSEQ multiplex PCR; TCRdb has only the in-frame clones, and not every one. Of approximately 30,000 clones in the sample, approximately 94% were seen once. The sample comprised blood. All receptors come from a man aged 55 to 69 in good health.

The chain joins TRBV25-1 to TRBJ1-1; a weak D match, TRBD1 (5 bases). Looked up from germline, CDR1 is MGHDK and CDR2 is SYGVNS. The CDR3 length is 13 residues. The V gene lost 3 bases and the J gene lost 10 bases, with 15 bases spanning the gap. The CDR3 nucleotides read TGTGCCAGCAGTGACCCAGACAGATGGGGAGCTTTCTTT. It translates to CASSDPDRWGAFF.

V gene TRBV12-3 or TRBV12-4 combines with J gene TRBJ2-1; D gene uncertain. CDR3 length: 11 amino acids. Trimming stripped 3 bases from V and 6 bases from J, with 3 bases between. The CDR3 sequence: CASSFGNEQFF. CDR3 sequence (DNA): TGTGCCAGCAGTTTCGGCAATGAGCAGTTCTTC.

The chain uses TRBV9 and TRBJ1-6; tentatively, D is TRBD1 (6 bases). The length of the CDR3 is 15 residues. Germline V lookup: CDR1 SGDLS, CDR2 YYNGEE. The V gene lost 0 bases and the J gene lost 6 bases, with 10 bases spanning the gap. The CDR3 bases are TGTGCCAGCAGCGTAGGAGGGGGAGGTAATTCACCCCTCCACTTT. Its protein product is CASSVGGGGNSPLHF.

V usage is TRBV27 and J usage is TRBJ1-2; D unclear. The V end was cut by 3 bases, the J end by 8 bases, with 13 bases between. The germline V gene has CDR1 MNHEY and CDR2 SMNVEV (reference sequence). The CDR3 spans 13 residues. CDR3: CASSFKPPGGYTF. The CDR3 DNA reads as TGTGCCAGCAGTTTCAAGCCACCGGGAGGCTACACCTTC.

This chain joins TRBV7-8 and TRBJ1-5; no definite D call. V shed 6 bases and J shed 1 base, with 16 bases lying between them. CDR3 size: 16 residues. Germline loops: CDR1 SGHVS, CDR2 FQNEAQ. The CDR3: CASSETRASSNQPQHF. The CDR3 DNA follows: TGTGCCAGCAGTGAGACCCGGGCGTCCAGCAATCAGCCCCAGCATTTT. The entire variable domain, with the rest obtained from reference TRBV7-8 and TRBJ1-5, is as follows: GAGVSQSPRYKVAKRGQDVALRCDPISGHVSLFWYQQALGQGPEFLTYFQNEAQLDKSGLPSDRFFAERPEGSVSTLKIQRTQQEDSAVYLCASSETRASSNQPQHFGDGTRLSIL.

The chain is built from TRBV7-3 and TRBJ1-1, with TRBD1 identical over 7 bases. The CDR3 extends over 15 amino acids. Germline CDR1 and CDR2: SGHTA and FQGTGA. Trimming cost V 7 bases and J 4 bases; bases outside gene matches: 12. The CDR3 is CASTRDSQRGTEAFF. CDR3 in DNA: TGTGCCAGCACTAGGGACAGCCAAAGGGGCACTGAAGCTTTCTTT.

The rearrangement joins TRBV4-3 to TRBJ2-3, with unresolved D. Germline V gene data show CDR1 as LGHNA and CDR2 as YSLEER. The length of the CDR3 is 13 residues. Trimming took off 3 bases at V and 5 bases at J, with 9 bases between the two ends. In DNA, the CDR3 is TGCGCCAGCAGCCACTTGATTGAAGATACGCAGTATTTT. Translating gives CASSHLIEDTQYF.

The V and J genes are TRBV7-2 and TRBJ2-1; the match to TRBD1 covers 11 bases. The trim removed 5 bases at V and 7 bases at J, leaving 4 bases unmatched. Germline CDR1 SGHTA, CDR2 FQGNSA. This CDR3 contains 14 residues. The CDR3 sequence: CASSIGTGGNEQFF. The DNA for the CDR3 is TGTGCCAGCAGCATTGGGACAGGGGGAAATGAGCAGTTCTTC.

The CDR3 DNA reads as TGTGCCAGCATGCTAAACCGGGACTCAAGGGGTGGCTACACCTTC. This codes for CASMLNRDSRGGYTF. This chain connects TRBV6-5 to TRBJ1-2; possibly TRBD1 for D (5 bases). Germline V CDR1 and CDR2: MNHEY, SVGAGI. CDR3 length: 15 amino acids. With 7 bases removed from V and 7 bases from J, the gap between germline ends came to 22 bases.

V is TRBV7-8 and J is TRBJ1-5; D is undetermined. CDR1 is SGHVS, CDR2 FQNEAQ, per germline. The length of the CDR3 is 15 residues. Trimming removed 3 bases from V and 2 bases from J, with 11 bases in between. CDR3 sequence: CASSLIGVGNQPQHF. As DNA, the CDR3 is TGTGCCAGCAGCTTGATCGGGGTTGGCAATCAGCCCCAGCATTTT.

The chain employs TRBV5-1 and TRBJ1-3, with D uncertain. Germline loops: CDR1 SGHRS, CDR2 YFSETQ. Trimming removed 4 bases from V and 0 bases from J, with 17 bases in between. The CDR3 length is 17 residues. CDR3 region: CASSPGVHLNSGNTIYF. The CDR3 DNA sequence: TGCGCCAGCAGCCCCGGTGTACATCTCAACTCTGGAAACACCATATATTTT.

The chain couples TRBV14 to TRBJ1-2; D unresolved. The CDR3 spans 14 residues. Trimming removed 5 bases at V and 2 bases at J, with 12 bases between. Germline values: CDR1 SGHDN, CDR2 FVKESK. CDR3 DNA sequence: TGTGCCAGCAGCAAAGGGTACCTAAACTATGGCTACACCTTC. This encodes CASSKGYLNYGYTF.

The CDR3 region is CASSTTGDYGYTF. Written as DNA, the CDR3 is TGTGCCAGCAGTACGACAGGGGACTATGGCTACACCTTC. The chain couples TRBV6-5 to TRBJ1-2; 8 nucleotides line up with TRBD1. CDR1 is MNHEY and CDR2 is SVGAGI in the germline V gene. This CDR3 is 13 amino acids long. With 5 bases clipped from V and 3 bases from J, the junction kept 2 bases outside the gene matches.

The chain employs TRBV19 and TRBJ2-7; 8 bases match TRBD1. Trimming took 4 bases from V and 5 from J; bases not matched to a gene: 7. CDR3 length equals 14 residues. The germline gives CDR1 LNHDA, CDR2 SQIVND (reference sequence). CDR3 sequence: CASSTYRGVDEQYF. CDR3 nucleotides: TGTGCCAGTAGTACCTACAGGGGGGTCGACGAGCAGTACTTC.

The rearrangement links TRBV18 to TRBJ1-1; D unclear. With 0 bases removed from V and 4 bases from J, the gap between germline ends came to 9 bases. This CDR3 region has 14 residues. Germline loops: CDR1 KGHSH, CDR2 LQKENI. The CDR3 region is CASSPPLQSTEAFF. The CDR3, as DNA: TGTGCCAGCTCACCACCACTTCAATCCACTGAAGCTTTCTTT. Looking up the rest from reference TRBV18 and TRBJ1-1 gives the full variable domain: NAGVMQNPRHLVRRRGQEARLRCSPMKGHSHVYWYRQLPEEGLKFMVYLQKENIIDESGMPKERFSAEFPKEGPSILRIQQVVRGDSAAYFCASSPPLQSTEAFFGQGTRLTVV.

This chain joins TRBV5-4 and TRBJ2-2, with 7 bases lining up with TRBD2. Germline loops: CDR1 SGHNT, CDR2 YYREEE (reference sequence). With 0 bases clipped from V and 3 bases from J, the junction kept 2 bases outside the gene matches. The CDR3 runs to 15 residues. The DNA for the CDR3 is TGTGCCAGCAGCTTGGGGGGGAGGGACACCGGGGAGCTGTTTTTT. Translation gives CASSLGGRDTGELFF.

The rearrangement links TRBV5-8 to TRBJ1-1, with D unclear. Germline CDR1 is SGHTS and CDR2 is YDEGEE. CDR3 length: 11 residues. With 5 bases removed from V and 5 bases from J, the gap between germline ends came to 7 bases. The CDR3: CASSTWTEAFF. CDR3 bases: TGTGCCAGCAGTACTTGGACTGAAGCTTTCTTT.

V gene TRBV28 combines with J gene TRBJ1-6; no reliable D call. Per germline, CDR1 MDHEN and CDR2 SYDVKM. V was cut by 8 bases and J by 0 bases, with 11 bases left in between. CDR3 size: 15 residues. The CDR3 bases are TGTGCCAGCTTCGACGGACTCTCCTATAATTCACCCCTCCACTTT. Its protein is CASFDGLSYNSPLHF. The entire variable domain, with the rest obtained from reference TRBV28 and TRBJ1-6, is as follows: DVKVTQSSRYLVKRTGEKVFLECVQDMDHENMFWYRQDPGLGLRLIYFSYDVKMKEKGDIPEGYSVSREKKERFSLILESASTNQTSMYLCASFDGLSYNSPLHFGNGTRLTVT.

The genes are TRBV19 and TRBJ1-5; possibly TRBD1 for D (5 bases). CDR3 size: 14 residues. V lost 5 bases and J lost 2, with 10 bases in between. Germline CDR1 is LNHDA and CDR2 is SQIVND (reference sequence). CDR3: CASSGRERNQPQHF. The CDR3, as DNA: TGTGCCAGTAGTGGCAGGGAACGCAATCAGCCCCAGCATTTT. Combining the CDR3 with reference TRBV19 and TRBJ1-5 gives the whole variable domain DGGITQSPKYLFRKEGQNVTLSCEQNLNHDAMYWYRQDPGQGLRLIYYSQIVNDFQKGDIAEGYSVSREKKESFPLTVTSAQKNPTAFYLCASSGRERNQPQHFGDGTRLSIL.